A selection of T cell receptor beta chains follows, all from one sample in a study of shared clonotypes between healthy human individuals. Sequencing was performed with immunoSEQ multiplex PCR; in TCRdb, only in-frame clones are kept and a portion is missing. The sample lists about 2,500,000 clones; approximately 90% were seen once. Sequencing was done on a sample of naive CD4+ T cells sorted from blood. The receptors were sampled from a man aged 18 to 30 in good health. Both conserved end residues are part of each CDR3. Fields, in order: CDR3 protein, J gene, clone size, V gene. Size is omitted from some rows. Given values are once, few, many or a class for expanded clones.

CSALSPNEQFF | TRBJ2-1 | - | TRBV20-1
CASSRTGGGFNEQFF | TRBJ2-1 | - | TRBV7-7
CASSLAGGPGETQYF | TRBJ2-5 | - | TRBV11-2
CASSPIGGTDTQYF | TRBJ2-3 | - | TRBV18
CASSLPLAGASNQPQHF | TRBJ1-5 | - | TRBV28
CATLTAGTDTQYF | TRBJ2-3 | - | TRBV10-3
CASSEEYSGTKETQYF | TRBJ2-5 | once | TRBV6-1
CSVERTSGTSTDTQYF | TRBJ2-3 | once | TRBV29-1
CASSHYRDATDTQYF | TRBJ2-3 | - | TRBV14
CASSGGTQTTQYF | TRBJ2-3 | - | TRBV6-1
CSVEQGPEAFF | TRBJ1-1 | few | TRBV29-1
CASSPGETAYGYTF | TRBJ1-2 | - | TRBV18
CASSDRATNEKLFF | TRBJ1-4 | once | TRBV7-9
CASTEQTNTEAFF | TRBJ1-1 | - | TRBV6-1
CASSPGTGSTGELFF | TRBJ2-2 | - | TRBV2
CASDGLAGGYEQYF | TRBJ2-7 | - | TRBV6-1
CASSLDRANYGYTF | TRBJ1-2 | once | TRBV5-6
CASSLEQGNTEAFF | TRBJ1-1 | few | TRBV5-1
CASSSMGGSTGELFF | TRBJ2-2 | once | TRBV6-5
CASSPPGGVTQYF | TRBJ2-3 | - | TRBV7-6
CSVQDRNLLYGYTF | TRBJ1-2 | - | TRBV29-1
CASSFAFMNTEAFF | TRBJ1-1 | - | TRBV6-1
CASSFSGNEQFF | TRBJ2-1 | - | TRBV9
CASGSLAGVGVEQYF | TRBJ2-7 | - | TRBV27
CASLGRSNQPQHF | TRBJ1-5 | - | TRBV19
CASSLTGTAISYEQYF | TRBJ2-7 | - | TRBV7-8
CAISGDGFPGNTIYF | TRBJ1-3 | once | TRBV10-3
CASSLEGRGGHNSPLHF | TRBJ1-6 | - | TRBV11-2
CASSQDWLVGGGYEQYF | TRBJ2-7 | - | TRBV4-3
CASSLEVEGFDTQYF | TRBJ2-3 | - | TRBV5-1
CASSPEGPNTEAFF | TRBJ1-1 | - | TRBV7-9